The clone carrying this TCR beta chain has only a few counts. This entry is derived from a study of spatial heterogeneity in lung cancer. Study overall: Fewer alpha-chain than beta-chain sequences were consistently detected.

TCRdb fed the 5' RACE reads into MiXCR, producing one record per CDR3 protein. Of around 120,000 distinct CDR3 sequences listed, 12% were seen once; the top ten hold approximately 17%. Time point: blood at routine non-recurrence follow-up after resection. Without sorting, whole RNA was sequenced from tumor, nontumor lung or frozen PBMC. This clonotype was obtained from a male donor with early-stage non-small cell lung cancer. The sample in question was PBMCs, obtained at follow-up.

CDR3 bases: TGCGCCAGCGCGTGGGACGGGGTAAAGACCCAGTACTTC. Amino acids: CASAWDGVKTQYF. The rearrangement uses TRBV4-1 and TRBJ2-5; D is tentatively TRBD1 or TRBD2 (5 bases each). V was cut by 8 bases and J by 6 bases, with 16 bases left in between. CDR3 length: 13 amino acids. The germline gives CDR1 MGHRA, CDR2 YSYEKL.